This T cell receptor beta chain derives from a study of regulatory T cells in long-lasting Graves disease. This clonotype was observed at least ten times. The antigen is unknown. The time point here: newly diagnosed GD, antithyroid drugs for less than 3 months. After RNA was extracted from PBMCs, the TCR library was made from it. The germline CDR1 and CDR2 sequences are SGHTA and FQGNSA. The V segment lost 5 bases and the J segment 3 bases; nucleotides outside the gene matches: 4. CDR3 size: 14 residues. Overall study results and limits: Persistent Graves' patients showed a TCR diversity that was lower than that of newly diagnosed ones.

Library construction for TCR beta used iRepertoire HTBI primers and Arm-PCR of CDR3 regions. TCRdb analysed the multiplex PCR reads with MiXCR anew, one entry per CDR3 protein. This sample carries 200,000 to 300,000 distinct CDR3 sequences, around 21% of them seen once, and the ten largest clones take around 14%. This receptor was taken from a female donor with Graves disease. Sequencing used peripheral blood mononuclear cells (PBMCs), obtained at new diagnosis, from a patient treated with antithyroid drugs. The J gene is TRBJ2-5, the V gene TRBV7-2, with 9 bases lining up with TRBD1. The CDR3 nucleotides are TGTGCCAGCAGCCCCCGGACAGGGGAAGAGACCCAGTACTTC. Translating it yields CASSPRTGEETQYF. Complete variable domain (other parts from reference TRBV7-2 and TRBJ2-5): GAGVSQSPSNKVTEKGKDVELRCDPISGHTALYWYRQSLGQGLEFLIYFQGNSAPDKSGLPSDRFSAERTGGSVSTLTIQRTQQEDSAVYLCASSPRTGEETQYFGPGTRLLVL.